This is a list of T cell receptor beta chains from one sample in a study of T-cell reconstitution after alpha-beta-depleted transplantation in children. TCRdb re-called the PCR reads with MiXCR, one entry per CDR3 protein. Among roughly 100,000 distinct CDR3 sequences listed, approximately 6% were seen once. The sample in question was PBMCs, mostly from graft donor cells, obtained 60 days after TCRalphabeta/CD19-depleted stem cell transplant. These receptors originate from a female patient aged 2 to 10 who had a stem cell transplant for Fanconi anemia, so the T cells may come from the graft donor. CDR3s include the opening cysteine and the closing phenylalanine or tryptophan. A D gene is named only where the DNA matches it firmly. Part of the rows lack a size; the others show once, few, many or a class for expanded clones.

cdr3_length,d_call,j_call,v_call,clone_size,cdr3_aa,cdr3_nt
16,.,TRBJ2-3,TRBV28,many,CASSQRARGGTDTQYF,TGTGCCAGCAGTCAAAGAGCTAGAGGGGGCACAGATACGCAGTATTTT
16,.,TRBJ1-2,TRBV29-1,.,CSVLRSPGSANYGYTF,TGCAGCGTTCTCCGCTCTCCAGGATCGGCTAACTATGGCTACACCTTC
17,TRBD1,TRBJ1-1,TRBV20-1,medium-sized,CSANNDGRGPMNTEAFF,TGCAGTGCCAACAACGATGGTAGGGGGCCCATGAACACTGAAGCTTTCTTT
15,TRBD1,TRBJ2-3,TRBV5-1,few,CASSWGQWVTDTQYF,TGCGCCAGCAGCTGGGGACAGTGGGTCACAGATACGCAGTATTTT
15,TRBD1,TRBJ1-4,TRBV4-1,.,CASSQVKGAGEKLFF,TGCGCCAGCAGCCAAGTCAAGGGGGCAGGAGAAAAACTGTTTTTT
16,.,TRBJ2-3,TRBV20-1,.,CSAPNGAKANVDTQYF,TGCAGTGCTCCTAACGGGGCTAAGGCCAACGTAGATACGCAGTATTTT
17,TRBD2,TRBJ2-2,TRBV5-1,.,CASSKTLAGANTGELFF,TGCGCCAGCAGCAAGACACTAGCGGGGGCGAACACCGGGGAGCTGTTTTTT
15,.,TRBJ1-1,TRBV2,few,CASSEALAGRTEAFF,TGTGCCAGCAGTGAAGCGCTTGCAGGGCGGACTGAAGCTTTCTTT
13,.,TRBJ2-5,TRBV6-6,many,CASRRGPQETQYF,TGTGCCAGCAGGCGGGGCCCTCAAGAGACCCAGTACTTC
16,.,TRBJ1-1,TRBV5-1,many,CASSLALGDFSTEAFF,TGCGCCAGCAGCTTGGCCCTAGGGGATTTCAGCACTGAAGCTTTCTTT
15,TRBD2,TRBJ2-2,TRBV12-5,many,CASGETSGYTGELFF,TGTGCTAGTGGGGAAACTAGCGGTTACACCGGGGAGCTGTTTTTT
14,.,TRBJ2-7,TRBV4-1,.,CASSLGDTSDEQYF,TGCGCCAGCAGCCTCGGGGACACTAGCGACGAGCAGTACTTC
14,.,TRBJ2-3,TRBV18,many,CASSPLEGTDTQYF,TGTGCCAGCTCACCACTTGAGGGCACAGATACGCAGTATTTT
14,TRBD1,TRBJ2-7,TRBV18,.,CASSPEQGNYEQYF,TGTGCCAGCTCACCAGAACAGGGGAACTACGAGCAGTACTTC
15,TRBD1,TRBJ1-2,TRBV12-3/TRBV12-4,many,CASTRTGTSNYGYTF,TGTGCCAGCACAAGGACAGGGACCTCAAACTATGGCTACACCTTC
14,.,TRBJ2-3,TRBV5-5,.,CASSLWVFTDTQYF,TGTGCCAGCAGCTTGTGGGTTTTTACAGATACGCAGTATTTT
14,.,TRBJ2-1,TRBV7-6,.,CASSLGVRYNEQFF,TGTGCCAGCAGCTTAGGTGTGCGATACAATGAGCAGTTCTTC